This is a list of T cell receptor beta chains from one sample in a study of cytomegalovirus exposure and HLA in healthy donors. The protocol was immunoSEQ multiplex PCR, while the TCRdb copy is restricted to in-frame clones and leaves out a portion. The sample holds about 160,000 clones, about 90% seen once. The sequencing sample was made of PBMCs. The receptor set was obtained from a man between 18 and 35 years old in good health and CMV-seropositive. CDR3s include the opening cysteine and the closing phenylalanine or tryptophan.

V	J	CDR3
TRBV6-5	TRBJ2-7	CASSGQGAKYEQYF
TRBV2	TRBJ2-3	CASSDQNTDTQYF
TRBV28	TRBJ2-2	CASSPTSGISRGGELFF
TRBV25-1	TRBJ1-2	CASSEFGTGYGYTF
TRBV5-6	TRBJ2-6	CASSLVGDRVVSGANVLTF
TRBV28	TRBJ1-5	CASSLGDRFNQPQHF
TRBV19	TRBJ1-2	CASNSDRASYGYTF
TRBV6-1	TRBJ2-5	CASIGTSGRIETQYF
TRBV27	TRBJ2-7	CASSLFSIQGFPPNEQYF
TRBV10-3	TRBJ2-1	CAISESGLDSNEQFF
TRBV15	TRBJ2-1	CATSHIGQANEQFF
TRBV6-1	TRBJ2-1	CASRASGSSYNEQFF
TRBV6-5	TRBJ2-1	CASTTPRNEQFF
TRBV7-9	TRBJ2-1	CASSRGTGWNEQFF
TRBV18	TRBJ2-1	CASSPPGLEGREQFF
TRBV7-9	TRBJ2-6	CASSSAGAWANVLTF
TRBV9	TRBJ2-1	CASVPREGGYNEQFF
TRBV6-1	TRBJ1-4	CASSGTQGGDEKLFF
TRBV7-9	TRBJ1-3	CASSPRTGKSGNTIYF
TRBV6-1	TRBJ1-5	CASSEDFGGHQPQHF
TRBV11-1	TRBJ2-3	CASSLGREADTQYF
TRBV29-1	TRBJ1-2	CSVPGQKGYTF
TRBV27	TRBJ1-5	CASSLSHGGNQPQHF
TRBV13	TRBJ1-1	CASSTRRWTGGRNTEAFF
TRBV11-2	TRBJ1-1	CASSSAGTVDTEAFF
TRBV5-6	TRBJ1-3	CASSWTGSSSGNTIYF
TRBV5-1	TRBJ2-3	CASSGGTSGRVGTDTQYF
TRBV11-2	TRBJ2-2	CASSLGLAARGTGELFF